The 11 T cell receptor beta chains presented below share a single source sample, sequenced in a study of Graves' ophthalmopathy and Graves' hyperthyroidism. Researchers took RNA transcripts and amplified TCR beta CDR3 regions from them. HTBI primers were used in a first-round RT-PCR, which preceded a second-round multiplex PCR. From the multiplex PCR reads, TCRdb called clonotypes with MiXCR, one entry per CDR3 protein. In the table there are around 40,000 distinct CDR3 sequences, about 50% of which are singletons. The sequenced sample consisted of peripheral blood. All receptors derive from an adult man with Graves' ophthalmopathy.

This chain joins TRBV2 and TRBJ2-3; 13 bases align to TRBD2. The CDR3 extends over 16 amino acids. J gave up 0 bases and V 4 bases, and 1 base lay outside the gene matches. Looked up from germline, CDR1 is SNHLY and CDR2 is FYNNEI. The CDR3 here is CASSGGLAGSTDTQYF. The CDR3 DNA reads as TGTGCCAGCAGTGGGGGACTAGCGGGAAGCACAGATACGCAGTATTTT.

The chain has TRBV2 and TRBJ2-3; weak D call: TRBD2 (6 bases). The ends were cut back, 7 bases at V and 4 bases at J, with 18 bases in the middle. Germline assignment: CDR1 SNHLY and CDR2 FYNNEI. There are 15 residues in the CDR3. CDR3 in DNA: TGTGCCAGCATGGCTAGCGTACACACAGCAGATACGCAGTATTTT. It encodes CASMASVHTADTQYF.

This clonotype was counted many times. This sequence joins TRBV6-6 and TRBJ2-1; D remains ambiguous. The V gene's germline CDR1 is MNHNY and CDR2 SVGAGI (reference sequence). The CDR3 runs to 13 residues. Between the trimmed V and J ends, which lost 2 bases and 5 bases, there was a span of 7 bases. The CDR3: CASSYTRNNEQFF. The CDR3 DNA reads TGTGCCAGCAGTTACACCAGGAACAATGAGCAGTTCTTC.

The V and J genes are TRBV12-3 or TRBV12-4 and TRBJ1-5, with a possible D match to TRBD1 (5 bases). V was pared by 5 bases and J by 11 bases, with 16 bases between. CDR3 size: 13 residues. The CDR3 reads CASSGGVGETQHF. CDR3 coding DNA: TGTGCCAGCAGTGGGGGGGTAGGGGAGACCCAGCATTTT.

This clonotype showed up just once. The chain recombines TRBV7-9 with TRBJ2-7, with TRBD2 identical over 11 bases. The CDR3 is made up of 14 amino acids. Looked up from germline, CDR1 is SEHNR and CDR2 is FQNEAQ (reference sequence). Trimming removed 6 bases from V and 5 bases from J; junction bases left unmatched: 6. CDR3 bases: TGTGCCAGCAGTAAAACTAGCGGGGGAGACGAGCAGTACGTC. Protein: CASSKTSGGDEQYV.

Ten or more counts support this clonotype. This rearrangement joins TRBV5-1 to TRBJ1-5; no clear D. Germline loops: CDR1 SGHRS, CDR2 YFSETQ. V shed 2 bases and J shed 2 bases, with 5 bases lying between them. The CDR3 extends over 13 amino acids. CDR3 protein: CASSFEGNQPQHF. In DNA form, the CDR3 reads TGCGCCAGCAGCTTTGAGGGCAATCAGCCCCAGCATTTT.

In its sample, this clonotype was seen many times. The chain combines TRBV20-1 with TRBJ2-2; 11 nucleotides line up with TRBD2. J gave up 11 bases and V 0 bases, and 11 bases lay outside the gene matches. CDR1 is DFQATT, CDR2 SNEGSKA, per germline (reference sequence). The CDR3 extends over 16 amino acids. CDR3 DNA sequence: TGCAGTGCTAGAGATGCCGCGCTAGCGGGGGGTAGCGAGCTGTTTTTT. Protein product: CSARDAALAGGSELFF.

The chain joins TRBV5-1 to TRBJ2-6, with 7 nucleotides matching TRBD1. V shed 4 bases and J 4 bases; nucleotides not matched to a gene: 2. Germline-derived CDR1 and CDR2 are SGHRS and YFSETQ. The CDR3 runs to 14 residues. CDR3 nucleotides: TGCGCCAGCAGCCGGGGACAGGGGGCCAACGTCCTGACTTTC. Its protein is CASSRGQGANVLTF.

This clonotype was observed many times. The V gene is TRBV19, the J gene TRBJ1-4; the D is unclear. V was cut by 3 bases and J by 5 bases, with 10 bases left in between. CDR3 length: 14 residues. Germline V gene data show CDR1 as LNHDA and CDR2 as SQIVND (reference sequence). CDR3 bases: TGTGCCAGTAGTATGGTAGAGTGGAATGAAAAACTGTTTTTT. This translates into CASSMVEWNEKLFF. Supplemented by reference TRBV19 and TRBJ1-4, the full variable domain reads DGGITQSPKYLFRKEGQNVTLSCEQNLNHDAMYWYRQDPGQGLRLIYYSQIVNDFQKGDIAEGYSVSREKKESFPLTVTSAQKNPTAFYLCASSMVEWNEKLFFGSGTQLSVL.

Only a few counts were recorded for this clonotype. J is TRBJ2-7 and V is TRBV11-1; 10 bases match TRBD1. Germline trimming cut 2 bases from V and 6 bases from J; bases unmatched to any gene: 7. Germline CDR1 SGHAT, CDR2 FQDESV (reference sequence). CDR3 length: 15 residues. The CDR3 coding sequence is TGTGCCAGCAGCTTACCCGGACAGGGGGAGGGCGAGCAGTACTTC. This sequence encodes CASSLPGQGEGEQYF. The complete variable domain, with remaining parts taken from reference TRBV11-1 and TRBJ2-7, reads EAEVAQSPRYKITEKSQAVAFWCDPISGHATLYWYRQILGQGPELLVQFQDESVVDDSQLPKDRFSAERLKGVDSTLKIQPAELGDSAMYLCASSLPGQGEGEQYFGPGTRLTVT.

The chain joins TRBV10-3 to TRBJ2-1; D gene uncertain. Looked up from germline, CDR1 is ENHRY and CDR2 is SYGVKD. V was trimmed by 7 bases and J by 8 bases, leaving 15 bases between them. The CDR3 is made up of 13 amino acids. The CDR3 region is CAIKVSSADEQFF. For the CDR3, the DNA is TGTGCCATCAAAGTATCCAGCGCCGATGAGCAGTTCTTC.